This T cell receptor beta chain was found in a study of blood T cell repertoires in COVID-19. Study in general: Samples representing acute and convalescent COVID-19 were sourced from the United States, Italy and Spain. The cDNA or gDNA used as material had been derived from T cells, B-cell-depleted T cells, or PBMCs.

The method was immunoSEQ multiplex PCR; TCRdb's version includes in-frame clones alone and lacks a portion of them. This table has around 170,000 clones, approximately 91% appearing once. This clone was detected only once. The source material was peripheral blood. The TCR comes from a man aged 50-59 years with acute or convalescent COVID-19.

CDR3 in amino acids: CASSLRVAAGQPQHF. The CDR3 nucleotides read TGTGCCAGCAGTCTCCGGGTGGCGGCGGGTCAGCCCCAGCATTTT. This chain connects TRBV6-5 to TRBJ1-5; D ambiguous. The CDR3 runs 15 residues. V gave up 5 bases and J gave up 6 bases, with 17 bases separating them. Per the germline V gene, CDR1 is MNHEY and CDR2 is SVGAGI.